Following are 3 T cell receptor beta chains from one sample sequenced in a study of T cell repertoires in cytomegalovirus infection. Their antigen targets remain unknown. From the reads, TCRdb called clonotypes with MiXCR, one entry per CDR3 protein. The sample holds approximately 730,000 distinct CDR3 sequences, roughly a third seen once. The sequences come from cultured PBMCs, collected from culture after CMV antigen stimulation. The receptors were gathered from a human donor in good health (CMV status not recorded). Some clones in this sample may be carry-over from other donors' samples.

The DNA for the CDR3 is TGCGCCAGCAGCCAACCTGGACGTGTACTTGAAGCTTTCTTT. Protein sequence: CASSQPGRVLEAFF. J is TRBJ1-1 and V is TRBV4-1; no clear D. CDR3 length: 14 amino acids. CDR1 MGHRA and CDR2 YSYEKL come from the germline V gene. The germline V and J ends were trimmed by 2 bases and 7 bases, with 14 bases remaining between them.

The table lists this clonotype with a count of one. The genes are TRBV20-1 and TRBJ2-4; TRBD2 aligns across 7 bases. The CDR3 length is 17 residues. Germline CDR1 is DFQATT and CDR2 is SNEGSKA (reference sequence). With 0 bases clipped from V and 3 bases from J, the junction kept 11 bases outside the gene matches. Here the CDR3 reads CSAREWGGRGSKNIQYF. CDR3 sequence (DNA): TGCAGTGCTAGAGAATGGGGGGGACGGGGGAGCAAAAACATTCAGTACTTC.

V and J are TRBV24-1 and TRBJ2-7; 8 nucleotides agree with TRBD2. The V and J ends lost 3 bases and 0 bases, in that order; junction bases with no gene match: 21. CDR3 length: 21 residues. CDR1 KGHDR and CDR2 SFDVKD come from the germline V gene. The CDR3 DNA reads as TGTGCCACCAGTGATAGAGTTCGCTCGAGACAGGCAAGCGGGAGCTCCTACGAGCAGTACTTC. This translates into CATSDRVRSRQASGSSYEQYF.